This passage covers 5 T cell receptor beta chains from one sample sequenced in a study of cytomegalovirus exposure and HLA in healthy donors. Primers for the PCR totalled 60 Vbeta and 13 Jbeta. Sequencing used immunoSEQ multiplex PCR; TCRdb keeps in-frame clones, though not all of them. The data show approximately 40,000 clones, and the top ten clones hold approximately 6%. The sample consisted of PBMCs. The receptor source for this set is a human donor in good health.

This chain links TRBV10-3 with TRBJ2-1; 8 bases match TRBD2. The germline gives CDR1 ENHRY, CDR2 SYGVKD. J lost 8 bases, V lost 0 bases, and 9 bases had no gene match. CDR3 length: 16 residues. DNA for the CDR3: TGTGCCATCAGTGAGTCGTCTAGCGGGTCGTTGGATGAGCAGTTCTTC. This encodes CAISESSSGSLDEQFF.

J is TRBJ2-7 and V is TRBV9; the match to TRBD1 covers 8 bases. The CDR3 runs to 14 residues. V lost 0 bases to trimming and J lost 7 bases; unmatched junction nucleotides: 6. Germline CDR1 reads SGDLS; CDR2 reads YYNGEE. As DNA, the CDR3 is TGTGCCAGCAGCGTAGTCGGACAGGGCGGGGAGCAGTACTTC. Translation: CASSVVGQGGEQYF.

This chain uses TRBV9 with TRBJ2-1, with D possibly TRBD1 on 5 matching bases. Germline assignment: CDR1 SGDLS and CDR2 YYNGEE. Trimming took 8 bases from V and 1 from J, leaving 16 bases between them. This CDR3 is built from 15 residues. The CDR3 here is CASSLGGASYNEQFF. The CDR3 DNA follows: TGTGCCAGTTCATTGGGTGGGGCTTCCTACAATGAGCAGTTCTTC.

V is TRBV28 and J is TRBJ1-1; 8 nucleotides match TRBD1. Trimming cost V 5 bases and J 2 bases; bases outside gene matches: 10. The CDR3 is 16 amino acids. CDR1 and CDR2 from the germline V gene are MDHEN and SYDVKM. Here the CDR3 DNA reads TGTGCCAGCAGTCGCCAGGGGGCGCGGGGAAACACTGAAGCTTTCTTT. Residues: CASSRQGARGNTEAFF.

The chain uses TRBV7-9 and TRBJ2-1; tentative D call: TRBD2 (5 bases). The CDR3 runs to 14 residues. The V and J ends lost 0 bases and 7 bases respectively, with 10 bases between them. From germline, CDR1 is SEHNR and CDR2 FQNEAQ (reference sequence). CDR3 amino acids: CASSLAAGWNEQFF. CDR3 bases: TGTGCCAGCAGCTTAGCCGCGGGTTGGAATGAGCAGTTCTTC.